This T cell receptor beta chain was identified in a study of blood T cell repertoires in COVID-19. Study-wide context: There were acute and convalescent COVID-19 samples, and they came from the United States, Italy and Spain. PBMCs, B-cell-depleted T cells, or T cells provided the cDNA or gDNA that made up the material.

The CDR3 totals 14 residues. The junction had 8 bases not matched to a gene; V was cut back by 4 bases and J by 7 bases. CDR1 is LNHDA, CDR2 SQIVND, per germline (reference sequence). TCRdb's copy holds only in-frame clones and misses some; the assay was immunoSEQ multiplex PCR. Of roughly 200,000 clones in the sample, approximately 83% were seen once. Material for sequencing was peripheral blood. The J gene is TRBJ1-1, the V gene TRBV19; 8 nucleotides align to TRBD1. This clonotype originated in a human donor with active or convalescent COVID-19. The donor label of this sample is uncertain. The CDR3 protein is CASSTRQGTFEAFF. The CDR3 DNA sequence: TGTGCCAGTAGTACTCGACAGGGGACCTTTGAAGCTTTCTTT.